This T cell receptor beta chain came from a study of cytomegalovirus exposure and HLA in healthy donors. Turning to the study itself: The roughly 120 validation repertoires matched the approximately 700 first-cohort repertoires in platform, a later analysis reported.

Study findings and constraints: Reportedly, cytomegalovirus status was diagnosed with high sensitivity and specificity. The listing of roughly 160 TCR beta chains classed them as cytomegalovirus-associated. A few CMV-associated chains proved CMV antigen-specific in vitro.

In regard to this clone: Its antigen is as yet unknown.

Trimming pared 0 bases from V and 3 bases from J, leaving 12 bases between. This CDR3 has 15 residues. Germline values: CDR1 LGHNA, CDR2 YNFKEQ. The assay was immunoSEQ multiplex PCR, and TCRdb's table has in-frame clones only and misses some. The repertoire holds over 150,000 clones, with about 96% as singletons. The sequence was obtained from a woman aged 18-30 years in good health and CMV-seronegative. This chain uses TRBV4-2 with TRBJ2-7, with D maybe TRBD2 (6 bases). The specimen was PBMCs. CDR3 protein: CASSQEGGYFYEQYF. The CDR3 coding sequence is TGTGCCAGCAGCCAAGAGGGGGGTTACTTCTACGAGCAGTACTTC.